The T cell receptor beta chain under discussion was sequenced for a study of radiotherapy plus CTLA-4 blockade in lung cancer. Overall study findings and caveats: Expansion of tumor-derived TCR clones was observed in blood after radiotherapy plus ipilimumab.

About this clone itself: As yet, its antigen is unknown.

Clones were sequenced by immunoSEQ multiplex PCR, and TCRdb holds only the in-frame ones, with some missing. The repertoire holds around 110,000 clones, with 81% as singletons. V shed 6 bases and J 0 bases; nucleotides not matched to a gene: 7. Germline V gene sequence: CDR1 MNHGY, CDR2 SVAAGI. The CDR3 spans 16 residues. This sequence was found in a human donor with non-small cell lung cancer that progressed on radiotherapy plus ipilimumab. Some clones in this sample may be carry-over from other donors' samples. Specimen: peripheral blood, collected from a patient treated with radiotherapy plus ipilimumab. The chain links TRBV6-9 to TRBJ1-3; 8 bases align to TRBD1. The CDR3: CASSGQGNNSGNTIYF. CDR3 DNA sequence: TGTGCCAGCAGCGGACAGGGCAATAACTCTGGAAACACCATATATTTT.